This T cell receptor beta chain came from a study of cytomegalovirus exposure and HLA in healthy donors. Comment on this clone: What it recognizes is unknown.

The PCR had 60 Vbeta and 13 Jbeta primers. Generated by immunoSEQ multiplex PCR, the TCRdb table keeps only in-frame clones and is missing some. The table lists roughly 77,000 clones, about 78% of them singletons. The CDR3 length is 14 residues. Deletions cut 7 bases from V and 2 bases from J, with 15 bases between. Germline CDR1 is MNHNY and CDR2 is SVGAGI (reference sequence). The study, taken as a whole, reports: Rarity marked most TCR sequences, yet some public TCRs occurred in many donors. Later work found most CMV-associated TCR beta chains apparently HLA-restricted.

The TCR was taken from a middle-aged woman in good health and CMV-seropositive. Sequencing was performed on PBMCs. The chain is built from TRBV6-6 and TRBJ2-7, with D unresolved. CDR3 residues: CASTVTSKTYEQYF. The CDR3 nucleotides are TGTGCCAGCACGGTTACTTCTAAAACCTACGAGCAGTACTTC.